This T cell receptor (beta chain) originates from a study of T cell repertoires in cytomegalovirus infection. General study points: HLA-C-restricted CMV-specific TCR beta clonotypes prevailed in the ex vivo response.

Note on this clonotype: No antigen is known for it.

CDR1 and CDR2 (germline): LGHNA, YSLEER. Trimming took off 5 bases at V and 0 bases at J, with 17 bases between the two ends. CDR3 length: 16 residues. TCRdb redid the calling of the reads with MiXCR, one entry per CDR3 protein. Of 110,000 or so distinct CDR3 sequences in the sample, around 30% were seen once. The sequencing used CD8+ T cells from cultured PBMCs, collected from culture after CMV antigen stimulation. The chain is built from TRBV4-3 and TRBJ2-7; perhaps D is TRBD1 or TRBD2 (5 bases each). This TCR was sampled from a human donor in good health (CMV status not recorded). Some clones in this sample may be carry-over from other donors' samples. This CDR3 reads CASSWTQTADSYEQYF. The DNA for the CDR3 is TGCGCCAGCAGCTGGACACAAACAGCGGACTCCTACGAGCAGTACTTC.